This section outlines one T cell receptor beta chain sequence together with its context. Its antigen target is currently unknown. Base-call qualities are not available, and no considerably larger clone is one nucleotide away. The sample belongs to a study of blood T cell repertoires in COVID-19 (TCRdb year 2020). In the study overall: The collaborator samples originated in the United States, Italy and Spain and spanned the acute and convalescent phases of COVID-19. Subjects who had been exposed to COVID-19, were actively infected with it, or had recovered from it provided the deeply sampled blood TCRbeta repertoires that made up the dataset. Nearly every sample came with metadata listing a de-identified subject ID, COVID-19 status, age in years and sex. A freely available public database, intended as a resource for researchers studying the immune response to SARS-CoV-2, is where the repertoires were released. The prospective study material was composed of cDNA or gDNA derived from T cells, B-cell-depleted T cells, or PBMCs. The samples were drawn from the first 160 participants of the ongoing ImmuneRACE study and from about 1,200 subjects provided by 6 global collaborators. Where HLA class I and class II types were available, the types were taken from metadata supplied by the sample provider, not from assay-based typing.

Summary of the overall study and its limitations: Clinical and demographic metadata were provided uncurated, with the amount varying by source and participant.

Participants in the prospective study were aged about 18 to 100 years, lived in some 24 United States geographic areas, and enrolled through a virtual design. In the prospective study, participants were assigned to cohorts based on the clinical history participants reported in a screening survey and a study questionnaire. For ImmuneRACE Cohort 3, a participant was defined as recovered based on two consecutive negative NP/OP PCR tests, clearance by a healthcare professional, or resolution of symptoms. Each participant in the prospective study had whole blood, serum and a nasopharyngeal or oropharyngeal swab collected by mobile phlebotomists. Prospective study participants could optionally give additional blood draws and questionnaires over an approximately two-month period. Before DNA extraction, blood samples from the prospective study were shipped at room temperature or frozen. The immunoSEQ Assay, a bias-controlled multiplex PCR, was used to amplify TCRbeta CDR3 regions from genomic DNA. In the authors' own workflow: The number of nucleated cells in each sample was estimated by amplification of reference gene primers within the assay. Sequence reads were collapsed and filtered to measure the absolute abundance of every unique TCRbeta CDR3 rearrangement. For each sample, productive Simpson clonality was calculated as the square root of Simpson's diversity index across productive rearrangements. In TCRdb, the immuneACCESS table is reduced to in-frame sequences with V and J assigned. These tables do not hold every clone; where another copy was compared, an unresolved V gene accounts for under half, and the others remain unexplained. That table gives V, J and clone size, and the DNA gave D and trimming. This sample comprises about 380,000 clones, roughly 84% of them detected only once. The leading ten clones occupy 2.5% to 3% of the sample.

Including cysteine and phenylalanine, the CDR3 has 16 amino acids. The only DNA kept is the CDR3, 48 bases in frame from the first base. Taken from the germline V gene, the CDR1 and CDR2 loops are SGHVS and FQNEAQ. V lost 1 base and J lost 1 base; the stretch between them is 11 bases long. Here the chain combines TRBV7-8 and TRBJ2-1, with the D segment identity uncertain. The TCR was taken from a woman aged 25 to 39 who had recovered from COVID-19. What was sequenced was PBMCs or T cells enriched from blood (not recorded which). The CDR3 amino acid sequence is: CASSLDWAGSYNEQFF. Read as DNA, the sequence is TGTGCCAGCAGCTTAGATTGGGCAGGTTCCTACAATGAGCAGTTCTTC.